These T cell receptor beta chains were read from a single sample in a study of OX40 agonist ivuxolimab in advanced cancers. Using immunoSEQ multiplex PCR, the repertoire was profiled, and TCRdb retains in-frame clones only, with some absent. The profile shows fewer than 90,000 clones, about 91% of them singletons. Sequenced material: CD4+ or CD8+ T cells sorted from blood, taken in a trial of the OX40 agonist ivuxolimab. Receptors originate from an adult with an advanced solid tumor such as melanoma, head and neck, liver or kidney cancer. Both conserved end residues are part of each CDR3. A D gene is named only where the DNA matches it firmly. Not every row has a clone size; where given, it reads once, few, many or a size class.

TRBV7-9	NA	TRBJ2-1	NA	13	CASSDSQPHEQFF	TGTGCCAGCAGCGACAGTCAGCCCCATGAGCAGTTCTTC
TRBV5-1	NA	TRBJ1-4	NA	13	CASSAGLDEKLFF	TGCGCCAGCAGCGCGGGGCTAGATGAAAAACTGTTTTTT
TRBV6-4	NA	TRBJ2-1	NA	14	CASSEIPGTNEQFF	TGTGCCAGCAGCGAAATTCCGGGTACAAATGAGCAGTTCTTC
TRBV5-4	NA	TRBJ2-1	NA	16	CASSLAGLTGNNEQFF	TGTGCCAGCAGCTTGGCTGGACTAACGGGAAACAATGAGCAGTTCTTC
TRBV9	NA	TRBJ2-5	NA	14	CASGAWLASETQYF	TGTGCCAGCGGGGCGTGGCTAGCAAGTGAGACCCAGTACTTC
TRBV30	NA	TRBJ1-4	NA	14	CAAGSGPGFQKLFF	TGTGCCGCCGGTTCGGGACCCGGTTTTCAAAAACTGTTTTTT
TRBV7-6	NA	TRBJ1-1	NA	13	CASSLPGGRQAFF	TGTGCCAGCAGCTTACCGGGGGGACGGCAAGCTTTCTTT
TRBV7-9	NA	TRBJ2-2	NA	16	CASSLGQARNTGELFF	TGTGCCAGCAGCTTAGGGCAGGCTAGGAACACCGGGGAGCTGTTTTTT
TRBV6-6	NA	TRBJ1-2	TRBD1	15	CASSSGTGGLYGYTF	TGTGCCAGCAGCTCCGGGACAGGGGGATTATATGGCTACACCTTC
TRBV30	once	TRBJ2-3	NA	15	CAWSLGGSGTDTQYF	TGTGCCTGGAGTCTCGGGGGTTCGGGCACAGATACGCAGTATTTT
TRBV5-8	NA	TRBJ2-3	NA	14	CASSRTENTDTQYF	TGTGCCAGCAGTCGGACAGAAAACACAGATACGCAGTATTTT
TRBV5-1	NA	TRBJ1-5	TRBD1	14	CASSLGQGGQPQHF	TGCGCCAGCAGCTTGGGGCAGGGGGGTCAGCCCCAGCATTTT
TRBV10-2	NA	TRBJ1-3	NA	15	CASSESIPSGNTIYF	TGCGCCAGCAGTGAGTCGATACCGTCCGGAAACACCATATATTTT
TRBV10-1	NA	TRBJ2-3	TRBD1	15	CASSVGQGNTDTQYF	TGCGCCAGCAGTGTGGGACAGGGTAATACAGATACGCAGTATTTT
TRBV5-6	NA	TRBJ2-2	TRBD1	14	CASSPDRGTGELFF	TGTGCCAGCAGCCCGGACAGGGGGACCGGGGAGCTGTTTTTT
TRBV7-9	NA	TRBJ2-7	NA	12	CASSLNSYEQYF	TGTGCCAGCAGCTTAAATTCCTACGAGCAGTACTTC
TRBV7-6	NA	TRBJ2-5	NA	12	CASSSLTETQYF	TGTGCCAGCAGCTCCCTAACGGAGACCCAGTACTTC
TRBV5-4	NA	TRBJ2-7	NA	15	CASSLDSTSSYEQYF	TGTGCCAGCAGCTTGGATTCGACCAGCTCCTACGAGCAGTACTTC
TRBV27	NA	TRBJ1-6	NA	15	CASSFEGQGNSPLHF	TGTGCCAGCAGTTTCGAGGGCCAGGGTAATTCACCCCTCCACTTT
TRBV18	once	TRBJ2-2	NA	16	CASSPPNGMNTGELFF	TGTGCCAGCTCACCACCCAACGGGATGAACACCGGGGAGCTGTTTTTT
TRBV6-5	NA	TRBJ2-2	NA	13	CASSNRENGELFF	TGTGCCAGCAGTAACAGGGAGAACGGGGAGCTGTTTTTT
TRBV4-1	NA	TRBJ2-7	TRBD2	16	CASSQVPSGSSYEQYF	TGCGCCAGCAGCCAAGTCCCTAGCGGGTCCTCCTACGAGCAGTACTTC
TRBV19	NA	TRBJ1-3	TRBD1	16	CASSTTGTGTGNTIYF	TGTGCCAGTAGTACTACCGGGACAGGGACTGGAAACACCATATATTTT
TRBV9	NA	TRBJ2-1	TRBD2	16	CASSVDPRSGNYEQFF	TGTGCCAGCAGCGTAGATCCGAGGAGCGGGAACTATGAGCAGTTCTTC
TRBV2	NA	TRBJ1-4	NA	12	CASSGRGEKLFF	TGTGCCAGCAGCGGTCGGGGTGAAAAACTGTTTTTT
TRBV9	NA	TRBJ2-1	TRBD1	14	CASSLTGGVNEQFF	TGTGCCAGCAGCCTAACAGGGGGAGTCAATGAGCAGTTCTTC
TRBV6-5	once	TRBJ2-1	TRBD2	15	CASSPPLAGRYEQFF	TGTGCCAGCAGTCCCCCGTTAGCGGGAAGGTATGAGCAGTTCTTC
TRBV10-3	NA	TRBJ2-1	TRBD2	13	CAITQGLDGEQFF	TGTGCCATCACCCAAGGACTAGACGGTGAGCAGTTCTTC
TRBV2	NA	TRBJ1-4	TRBD1	16	CASSPRTGATNEKLFF	TGTGCCAGCAGCCCGAGGACAGGGGCAACTAATGAAAAACTGTTTTTT
TRBV7-8	few	TRBJ2-3	TRBD2	15	CASEGGGRKTDTQYF	TGTGCCTCGGAGGGTGGCGGGAGGAAGACAGATACGCAGTATTTT
TRBV13	NA	TRBJ1-4	NA	12	CASSLWGEKLFF	TGTGCCAGCAGCTTATGGGGTGAAAAACTGTTTTTT
TRBV28	once	TRBJ1-1	NA	14	CASAREGVFTEAFF	TGTGCCAGCGCCCGGGAGGGGGTTTTCACTGAAGCTTTCTTT